What follows are 27 T cell receptor beta chains derived from one specimen sequenced in a study of T-cell reconstitution after alpha-beta-depleted transplantation in children. Unique molecular identifiers were used in preparing the TCRbeta library. TCRdb ran MiXCR on the PCR reads and lists one entry per CDR3 protein. The sample holds about 470,000 distinct CDR3 sequences, around 46% seen once. The sequencing used PBMCs, collected before TCRalphabeta/CD19-depleted stem cell transplant. The receptors were gathered from a girl aged 2-9 years with aplastic anemia, due to receive a stem cell transplant.

This chain links TRBV4-1 with TRBJ1-5; D gene unclear. Trimming stripped 0 bases from V and 4 bases from J, with 10 bases between. The germline V gene encodes CDR1 MGHRA and CDR2 YSYEKL. This CDR3 region has 15 residues. CDR3 sequence: CASSQEIHRNQPQHF. The DNA of the CDR3 is TGCGCCAGCAGCCAAGAGATACACCGAAATCAGCCCCAGCATTTT.

This clonotype has ten or more counts. The J gene is TRBJ2-1, the V gene TRBV11-1, with 9 nucleotides matching TRBD2. The germline V gene has CDR1 SGHAT and CDR2 FQDESV (reference sequence). This CDR3 has 16 amino acids. V lost 5 bases and J lost 3; bases outside the gene matches: 8. CDR3 amino acids: CASSLGAGGGYNEQFF. The DNA of the CDR3 is TGTGCCAGCAGCCTAGGGGCGGGAGGGGGCTACAATGAGCAGTTCTTC.

The rearrangement joins TRBV19 to TRBJ1-1; no reliable D call. Germline CDR1 and CDR2: LNHDA and SQIVND (reference sequence). V lost 3 bases, J lost 5 bases, and 7 bases lay in between. The CDR3 has 12 amino acids. CDR3 sequence reads: CASSMGGTEAFF. CDR3 DNA sequence: TGTGCCAGTAGTATGGGAGGAACTGAAGCTTTCTTT. Based on the CDR3 plus reference TRBV19 and TRBJ1-1, the full variable domain is DGGITQSPKYLFRKEGQNVTLSCEQNLNHDAMYWYRQDPGQGLRLIYYSQIVNDFQKGDIAEGYSVSREKKESFPLTVTSAQKNPTAFYLCASSMGGTEAFFGQGTRLTVV.

This clonotype showed up just once. This chain connects TRBV11-2 to TRBJ1-2, with TRBD1 as a possible D gene (5 bases). From germline, CDR1 is SGHAT and CDR2 FQNNGV. CDR3 length equals 13 residues. The V and J ends lost 3 bases and 4 bases respectively, with 9 bases between them. CDR3 residues: CASSFAGGYGYTF. As DNA, the CDR3 is TGTGCCAGCAGCTTCGCGGGGGGCTATGGCTACACCTTC.

The rearrangement links TRBV5-1 to TRBJ1-1, with D unclear. The CDR3 covers 12 residues. Germline-derived CDR1 and CDR2 are SGHRS and YFSETQ. The V gene lost 3 bases and the J gene lost 5 bases, with 8 bases spanning the gap. The CDR3: CASSSIGTEAFF. The CDR3 nucleotides read TGCGCCAGCAGCTCGATAGGGACTGAAGCTTTCTTT. The full variable domain, in which reference TRBV5-1 and TRBJ1-1 provide the parts outside the CDR3, is KAGVTQTPRYLIKTRGQQVTLSCSPISGHRSVSWYQQTPGQGLQFLFEYFSETQRNKGNFPGRFSGRQFSNSRSEMNVSTLELGDSALYLCASSSIGTEAFFGQGTRLTVV.

The chain employs TRBV5-5 and TRBJ2-7; 10 nucleotides match TRBD1. Per germline, CDR1 SGHKS and CDR2 YYEKEE (reference sequence). After removal of 3 bases from V and 7 bases from J, the junction contained 4 bases not matched to a gene. The CDR3 is made up of 13 amino acids. The CDR3 nucleotides are TGTGCCAGCAGCTGGGGGACAGGGGAAGAGCAGTACTTC. It specifies CASSWGTGEEQYF.

The chain employs TRBV6-5 and TRBJ2-2; either TRBD1 or TRBD2 may supply D (5 bases each). The CDR3 totals 12 residues. V shed 7 bases and J shed 6 bases, with 9 bases lying between them. Germline V lookup: CDR1 MNHEY, CDR2 SVGAGI. Here the CDR3 reads CASTSGPGELFF. Written as DNA, the CDR3 is TGTGCCAGCACTTCGGGGCCCGGGGAGCTGTTTTTT.

This clonotype was detected ten times or more. The chain links TRBV15 to TRBJ1-3; D remains ambiguous. Per germline, CDR1 LNHNV and CDR2 YYDKDF (reference sequence). The V gene lost 0 bases and the J gene lost 2 bases, with 8 bases spanning the gap. This CDR3 has 15 residues. The CDR3 loop is CATSRDRDPGNTIYF. The DNA of the CDR3 is TGTGCCACCAGCAGAGATAGGGATCCTGGAAACACCATATATTTT.

The V call is TRBV12-3 or TRBV12-4, the J call TRBJ1-5; D is ambiguous. The V end lost 7 bases, the J end lost 2 bases, and 18 bases lay between the germline ends. CDR3 length equals 16 residues. In DNA form, the CDR3 reads TGTGCCAGCACCCCGGACCGAAATGGGGGCAATCAGCCCCAGCATTTT. This gives the protein CASTPDRNGGNQPQHF.

V and J are TRBV7-9 and TRBJ2-7; the match to TRBD1 covers 8 bases. Per germline, CDR1 SEHNR and CDR2 FQNEAQ (reference sequence). The CDR3 extends over 12 amino acids. The trim removed 7 bases at V and 7 bases at J, leaving 6 bases unmatched. In DNA form, the CDR3 reads TGTGCCAGCACCAGGGGGCATGAGGAGCAGTACTTC. It specifies CASTRGHEEQYF.

J is TRBJ1-1 and V is TRBV7-9; 9 positions agree with TRBD1. In germline, CDR1 is SEHNR, CDR2 FQNEAQ (reference sequence). The CDR3 is 15 residues long. V lost 5 bases to trimming and J lost 5 bases; unmatched junction nucleotides: 9. The CDR3 region is CASSVSDRGKTEAFF. In DNA, the CDR3 is TGTGCCAGCAGCGTGAGCGACAGGGGGAAGACTGAAGCTTTCTTT.

This clonotype occurred once. The genes are TRBV5-1 and TRBJ2-1, with 8 bases aligning to TRBD2. This CDR3 region has 15 residues. After removal of 2 bases from V and 0 bases from J, the junction contained 1 base not matched to a gene. Germline assignment: CDR1 SGHRS and CDR2 YFSETQ. CDR3 DNA sequence: TGCGCCAGCAGCTTAGCGGGGGACTCCTACAATGAGCAGTTCTTC. As protein: CASSLAGDSYNEQFF.

This clonotype was detected only a few times. This rearrangement joins TRBV7-6 to TRBJ1-4, with 8 positions matching TRBD1. The CDR3 contains 14 residues. CDR1 SGHVS and CDR2 FNYEAQ come from the germline V gene. Trimming took 8 bases from V and 8 from J; bases not matched to a gene: 10. The CDR3 nucleotides are TGTGCCAGCGGATTACAGGGGGGAAAAGAAAAACTGTTTTTT. Amino acid sequence: CASGLQGGKEKLFF.

This clonotype was detected a few times. This chain links TRBV29-1 with TRBJ2-3; TRBD2 matches 11 bases. Germline values: CDR1 SQVTM, CDR2 ANQGSEA. With 2 bases clipped from V and 8 bases from J, the junction kept 12 bases outside the gene matches. The CDR3 sequence is 16 residues long. CDR3: CSVEPRLAGSIGTQYF. In nucleotides, the CDR3 is TGCAGCGTTGAACCGCGACTAGCGGGGTCCATTGGTACGCAGTATTTT.

This clonotype came up many times. The rearrangement uses TRBV9 and TRBJ2-7, with 9 positions matching TRBD2. The germline CDR1 and CDR2 sequences are SGDLS and YYNGEE. J lost 6 bases, V lost 3 bases, and 13 bases had no gene match. The CDR3 contains 16 residues. CDR3 in amino acids: CASSDTTSGLQSEQYF. The CDR3, as DNA: TGTGCCAGCAGCGACACGACTAGCGGCCTTCAGAGCGAGCAGTACTTC.

The table lists this clonotype with a few counts. This rearrangement joins TRBV15 to TRBJ2-5, with 7 bases aligning to TRBD2. CDR1 is LNHNV and CDR2 is YYDKDF in the germline V gene (reference sequence). The CDR3 has 15 amino acids. Trimming took 0 bases from V and 2 from J; bases not matched to a gene: 3. The CDR3: CATSRDLGGQETQYF. In DNA, the CDR3 is TGTGCCACCAGCAGAGACCTGGGGGGGCAAGAGACCCAGTACTTC. Looking up the rest from reference TRBV15 and TRBJ2-5 gives the full variable domain: DAMVIQNPRYQVTQFGKPVTLSCSQTLNHNVMYWYQQKSSQAPKLLFHYYDKDFNNEADTPDNFQSRRPNTSFCFLDIRSPGLGDTAMYLCATSRDLGGQETQYFGPGTRLLVL.

This clonotype was detected a few times. This rearrangement joins TRBV19 to TRBJ2-7; D gene ambiguous. The germline gives CDR1 LNHDA, CDR2 SQIVND (reference sequence). This CDR3 has 13 residues. V was pared by 3 bases and J by 5 bases, with 11 bases between. CDR3: CASSMGLEDEQYF. The CDR3 coding sequence is TGTGCCAGTAGTATGGGTCTCGAGGACGAGCAGTACTTC. Supplemented by reference TRBV19 and TRBJ2-7, the full variable domain reads DGGITQSPKYLFRKEGQNVTLSCEQNLNHDAMYWYRQDPGQGLRLIYYSQIVNDFQKGDIAEGYSVSREKKESFPLTVTSAQKNPTAFYLCASSMGLEDEQYFGPGTRLTVT.

This chain uses TRBV7-2 with TRBJ2-3, with D tentatively TRBD1 or TRBD2 (5 bases each). The CDR3 consists of 12 residues. CDR1 is SGHTA and CDR2 is FQGNSA in the germline V gene. V lost 3 bases and J lost 10, with 11 bases in between. In DNA, the CDR3 is TGTGCCAGCAGCTTTGTAAGGGACCCGCAGTATTTT. Amino acids: CASSFVRDPQYF.

This clonotype appeared a few times. The chain employs TRBV15 and TRBJ2-5, with D unresolved. The CDR3 is made up of 14 amino acids. CDR1 LNHNV and CDR2 YYDKDF come from the germline V gene (reference sequence). V was pared by 3 bases and J by 2 bases, with 10 bases between. The CDR3 spells CATSRRILQETQYF. Here the CDR3 DNA reads TGTGCCACCAGCAGGAGGATCTTACAAGAGACCCAGTACTTC.

This sequence joins TRBV7-3 and TRBJ2-3; TRBD2 matches at 13 bases. The CDR3 is 18 amino acids. Germline-derived CDR1 and CDR2 are SGHTA and FQGTGA. J lost 3 bases, V lost 3 bases, and 9 bases had no gene match. CDR3 loop: CASSFRLAGGSGTDTQYF. CDR3 in DNA: TGTGCCAGCAGCTTCCGACTAGCGGGGGGATCTGGTACAGATACGCAGTATTTT. Together with reference TRBV7-3 and TRBJ2-3, the CDR3 gives the full variable domain: GAGVSQTPSNKVTEKGKYVELRCDPISGHTALYWYRQSLGQGPEFLIYFQGTGAADDSGLPNDRFFAVRPEGSVSTLKIQRTERGDSAVYLCASSFRLAGGSGTDTQYFGPGTRLTVL.

The V gene is TRBV4-1, the J gene TRBJ1-2; tentative D call: TRBD1 (6 bases). This CDR3 region has 17 residues. Per germline, CDR1 MGHRA and CDR2 YSYEKL. Trimming pared 4 bases from V and 5 bases from J, leaving 23 bases between. The CDR3 is CASSPKGGRSAQYGYTF. Here the CDR3 DNA reads TGCGCCAGCAGCCCCAAAGGGGGGAGAAGCGCGCAATATGGCTACACCTTC.

The V call is TRBV9, the J call TRBJ2-7; unclear D gene. Per germline, CDR1 SGDLS and CDR2 YYNGEE. This CDR3 has 12 residues. V lost 0 bases, J lost 3 bases, and 4 bases lay in between. CDR3 region: CASSVDGYEQYF. The CDR3 DNA is TGTGCCAGCAGCGTAGATGGCTACGAGCAGTACTTC.

This clonotype has a handful of counts. Here the CDR3 reads CASSSVTGLHGYTF. DNA for the CDR3: TGTGCCAGCAGCAGTGTCACTGGTTTGCATGGCTACACCTTC. The V call is TRBV7-9, the J call TRBJ1-2, with D unclear. Between the trimmed V and J ends, which lost 5 bases and 6 bases, there was a span of 16 bases. CDR3 length equals 14 residues. CDR1 is SEHNR, CDR2 FQNEAQ, per germline (reference sequence). Together with reference TRBV7-9 and TRBJ1-2, the CDR3 gives the full variable domain: DTGVSQNPRHKITKRGQNVTFRCDPISEHNRLYWYRQTLGQGPEFLTYFQNEAQLEKSRLLSDRFSAERPKGSFSTLEIQRTEQGDSAMYLCASSSVTGLHGYTFGSGTRLTVV.

The V gene is TRBV20-1, the J gene TRBJ2-7; tentative D call: TRBD2 (6 bases). Trimming cost V 0 bases and J 1 base, with 16 bases left between them. Germline V gene lookup returns CDR1 DFQATT and CDR2 SNEGSKA (reference sequence). CDR3 length equals 16 residues. The CDR3 protein is CSARDGRGMGSYEQYF. As DNA, the CDR3 is TGCAGTGCTAGAGATGGTCGGGGGATGGGGTCCTACGAGCAGTACTTC.

In its sample, this clonotype was seen many times. This rearrangement joins TRBV5-1 to TRBJ2-7; D uncertain. V was pared by 0 bases and J by 4 bases, with 20 bases between. This CDR3 contains 17 residues. Per germline, CDR1 SGHRS and CDR2 YFSETQ. CDR3 bases: TGCGCCAGCAGCTTGGTTCCCGTCGGTTTAGGGTCGTACGAGCAGTACTTC. This encodes CASSLVPVGLGSYEQYF.

This chain connects TRBV20-1 to TRBJ2-5; perhaps TRBD1 as D (6 bases). The CDR3 contains 14 residues. Between the trimmed V and J ends, which lost 5 bases and 4 bases, there was a span of 17 bases. Germline V CDR1 and CDR2: DFQATT, SNEGSKA (reference sequence). CDR3 amino acids: CSARQGTARETQYF. Here the CDR3 DNA reads TGCAGTGCTCGGCAGGGGACGGCTCGAGAGACCCAGTACTTC.

This clonotype has more than one count but fewer than ten. The chain links TRBV6-2 or TRBV6-3 to TRBJ2-6; D is perhaps TRBD2 (6 bases). The length of the CDR3 is 17 residues. The germline CDR1 and CDR2 sequences are MNHEY and SVGEGT. Trimming removed 5 bases from V and 0 bases from J, with 14 bases in between. The CDR3 DNA reads TGTGCCAGCAGTACCTCTAGCGCCAGCTCTGGGGCCAACGTCCTGACTTTC. Its protein product is CASSTSSASSGANVLTF.